What follows are 25 T cell receptor beta chains derived from one specimen sequenced in a study of STAT5B mutations in CD4+ large granular lymphocyte leukemia. Clones were read by immunoSEQ multiplex PCR, and TCRdb kept only the in-frame ones, dropping some. The sample consists of tens of thousands of clones, roughly 79% of them appearing once. The sample consisted of CD4+ T cells from blood buffy coats. The receptor source for this set is a human donor in good health.

This chain links TRBV28 with TRBJ2-2; D is uncertain. The germline V gene has CDR1 MDHEN and CDR2 SYDVKM. This CDR3 comprises 12 residues. The V gene lost 7 bases and the J gene lost 4 bases, with 7 bases spanning the gap. CDR3 in amino acids: CASTRVTGELFF. CDR3 in DNA: TGTGCCAGCACCCGGGTCACCGGGGAGCTGTTTTTT.

The V gene is TRBV6-1, the J gene TRBJ1-3; D might be TRBD1 (5 bases). CDR3 length equals 13 residues. V was pared by 10 bases and J by 0 bases, with 10 bases between. Looked up from germline, CDR1 is MNHNS and CDR2 is SASEGT. The CDR3 loop reads CATAGFSGNTIYF. The CDR3 nucleotides are TGTGCCACCGCAGGGTTCTCTGGAAACACCATATATTTT.

This clone was detected only a few times. The chain has TRBV27 and TRBJ1-5; D uncertain. Germline V gene sequence: CDR1 MNHEY, CDR2 SMNVEV (reference sequence). The ends were cut back, 5 bases at V and 0 bases at J, with 14 bases in the middle. CDR3 size: 16 residues. The CDR3 reads CASSPRPGYSNQPQHF. The CDR3 DNA reads as TGTGCCAGCAGTCCGCGACCCGGTTATAGCAATCAGCCCCAGCATTTT.

The gene calls are TRBV4-1 and TRBJ2-1, with TRBD1 matching over 11 bases. This CDR3 spans 19 amino acids. Germline CDR1 reads MGHRA; CDR2 reads YSYEKL. The V segment lost 7 bases and the J segment 0 bases; nucleotides outside the gene matches: 14. Here the CDR3 reads CASTSPGTGGTSSYNEQFF. As DNA, the CDR3 is TGCGCCAGCACCAGTCCCGGGACAGGGGGTACCAGCTCCTACAATGAGCAGTTCTTC.

The rearrangement uses TRBV5-1 and TRBJ2-3, with D uncertain. The germline V gene has CDR1 SGHRS and CDR2 YFSETQ. V lost 4 bases and J lost 5, with 14 bases in between. The CDR3 covers 14 residues. For the CDR3, the DNA is TGCGCCAGCAGCCTCCCTCAGGCCGGAGATACGCAGTATTTT. Protein product: CASSLPQAGDTQYF.

The V gene is TRBV19, the J gene TRBJ2-7; maybe TRBD1 (7 bases). There are 15 residues in the CDR3. Germline V gene sequence: CDR1 LNHDA, CDR2 SQIVND (reference sequence). Trimming took 6 bases from V and 3 from J, leaving 18 bases between them. The CDR3 DNA reads as TGTGCCAGTAGCCGAAACAGGGGAGGTTTCTACGAGCAGTACTTC. The encoded protein is CASSRNRGGFYEQYF. Filled out from reference TRBV19 and TRBJ2-7, the complete variable domain reads DGGITQSPKYLFRKEGQNVTLSCEQNLNHDAMYWYRQDPGQGLRLIYYSQIVNDFQKGDIAEGYSVSREKKESFPLTVTSAQKNPTAFYLCASSRNRGGFYEQYFGPGTRLTVT.

The rearrangement links TRBV5-4 to TRBJ2-1; 9 bases fit TRBD2. After removal of 3 bases from V and 9 bases from J, the junction contained 16 bases not matched to a gene. CDR3 length: 17 amino acids. Per the germline V gene, CDR1 is SGHNT and CDR2 is YYREEE (reference sequence). The CDR3 nucleotides are TGTGCCAGCAGCTCTAGGGGTAGCGGGGGCGCCATTCTTGAGCAGTTCTTC. Translation gives CASSSRGSGGAILEQFF.

The V gene is TRBV11-2, the J gene TRBJ2-5; 7 nucleotides agree with TRBD2. After removal of 5 bases from V and 8 bases from J, the junction contained 11 bases not matched to a gene. This CDR3 contains 14 residues. Germline V gene lookup returns CDR1 SGHAT and CDR2 FQNNGV. For the CDR3, the DNA is TGTGCCAGCAGCCCCGGTTGGACTAGGGACACCCAGTACTTC. Its translation is CASSPGWTRDTQYF.

The J gene is TRBJ1-4, the V gene TRBV11-2, with 8 bases that match TRBD1. Trimming at V came to 6 bases and at J to 2 bases, leaving 2 bases not matched to a gene. CDR3 length: 14 amino acids. CDR1 is SGHAT, CDR2 FQNNGV, per germline. CDR3: CASRQGATNEKLFF. CDR3 coding DNA: TGTGCCAGCAGGCAGGGGGCGACTAATGAAAAACTGTTTTTT.

The chain employs TRBV7-2 and TRBJ2-7, with 10 bases lining up with TRBD1. Germline V gene lookup returns CDR1 SGHTA and CDR2 FQGNSA. V gave up 0 bases and J gave up 4 bases; unmatched junction bases: 3. The CDR3 has 15 residues. CDR3 nucleotide sequence: TGTGCCAGCAGCTTAGCGACAGGGGGCGGGTACGAGCAGTACTTC. The encoded protein is CASSLATGGGYEQYF.

The CDR3, as DNA: TGTGCCAGCAGTGACACGTTGAAAGAGACCCAGTACTTC. Residues: CASSDTLKETQYF. The chain combines TRBV6-1 with TRBJ2-5; D is unresolved. This CDR3 is built from 13 residues. V lost 3 bases and J 3 bases, leaving 8 bases between the germline ends. Looked up from germline, CDR1 is MNHNS and CDR2 is SASEGT.

V gene TRBV6-5 combines with J gene TRBJ1-1, with TRBD1 as a possible D gene (6 bases). The CDR3 is 14 amino acids. Trimming cost V 6 bases and J 3 bases, with 14 bases left between them. Germline loops: CDR1 MNHEY, CDR2 SVGAGI. CDR3 DNA sequence: TGTGCCAGCAGCGCCAGGGGCCCCCACACTGAAGCTTTCTTT. Its protein product is CASSARGPHTEAFF.

The CDR3 region has the DNA TGTGCCAGCAGCCTTAGCGGGGGGTCCTACAATGAGCAGTTCTTC. Amino acid sequence: CASSLSGGSYNEQFF. J is TRBJ2-1 and V is TRBV6-5; 10 nucleotides agree with TRBD2. The germline gives CDR1 MNHEY, CDR2 SVGAGI. The CDR3 covers 15 residues. J gave up 1 base and V 6 bases, and 3 bases lay outside the gene matches.

The rearrangement uses TRBV7-9 and TRBJ2-3; D is undetermined. The V gene lost 1 base and the J gene lost 0 bases, with 8 bases spanning the gap. There are 15 residues in the CDR3. Germline values: CDR1 SEHNR, CDR2 FQNEAQ (reference sequence). CDR3: CASSLGLSSTDTQYF. The CDR3 DNA reads TGTGCCAGCAGCTTAGGGCTCTCTAGCACAGATACGCAGTATTTT.

The chain recombines TRBV6-6 with TRBJ1-5; 9 nucleotides line up with TRBD1. The J segment lost 2 bases and the V segment lost 5 bases, leaving 4 bases of the junction unmatched. The germline V gene encodes CDR1 MNHNY and CDR2 SVGAGI (reference sequence). This CDR3 comprises 15 residues. CDR3 in amino acids: CASSQQGAGNQPQHF. CDR3 DNA: TGTGCCAGCAGTCAACAGGGGGCTGGCAATCAGCCCCAGCATTTT.

This clone occurred once. J is TRBJ2-3 and V is TRBV4-2; no clear D. This CDR3 has 15 amino acids. Germline V CDR1 and CDR2: LGHNA, YNFKEQ. V was trimmed by 1 base and J by 3 bases, leaving 11 bases between them. The CDR3 region has the DNA TGTGCCAGCAGCCAAGGTGGGGTTTCAACAGATACGCAGTATTTT. Protein sequence: CASSQGGVSTDTQYF.

In this sample, this clone turned up a few times. The genes are TRBV19 and TRBJ2-1; maybe TRBD1 (6 bases). The CDR3 loop spans 15 amino acids. Germline V lookup: CDR1 LNHDA, CDR2 SQIVND (reference sequence). Deletions cut 6 bases from V and 1 base from J, with 13 bases between. Here the CDR3 reads CASSTDRASYNEQFF. CDR3 nucleotide sequence: TGTGCCAGTAGCACGGACAGAGCTTCCTACAATGAGCAGTTCTTC.

The V call is TRBV2, the J call TRBJ2-3; D is perhaps TRBD1 (5 bases). The CDR3 loop spans 15 amino acids. V was pared by 2 bases and J by 2 bases, with 11 bases between. Germline CDR1 reads SNHLY; CDR2 reads FYNNEI. CDR3 bases: TGTGCCAGCAGTGAAAGGGGCTACCCCACAGATACGCAGTATTTT. It codes for CASSERGYPTDTQYF.

The chain combines TRBV5-6 with TRBJ2-2; 8 bases fit TRBD2. The CDR3 loop spans 16 amino acids. Germline V gene lookup returns CDR1 SGHDT and CDR2 YYEEEE. J was trimmed by 7 bases and V by 1 base; bases with no gene match: 9. The CDR3 is CASSLIGREVGGELFF. CDR3 DNA sequence: TGTGCCAGCAGCTTGATTGGGCGGGAGGTCGGCGGGGAGCTGTTTTTT.

This clone was seen a few times. The chain carries TRBV5-1 and TRBJ1-2; D gene uncertain. V shed 6 bases and J shed 1 base, with 10 bases lying between them. CDR1 is SGHRS and CDR2 is YFSETQ in the germline V gene. The CDR3 is 13 amino acids. CDR3: CASTSGINYGYTF. In DNA, the CDR3 is TGCGCCAGCACATCGGGTATTAACTATGGCTACACCTTC.

The chain joins TRBV28 to TRBJ2-3, with 9 bases that match TRBD1. Looked up from germline, CDR1 is MDHEN and CDR2 is SYDVKM. CDR3 length: 13 amino acids. Trimming took 6 bases from V and 6 from J; bases not matched to a gene: 4. The CDR3 protein is CASRLQGADTQYF. CDR3 nucleotide sequence: TGTGCCAGCAGGCTACAGGGGGCGGATACGCAGTATTTT.

The chain carries TRBV5-1 and TRBJ2-3, with D unresolved. Germline CDR1 is SGHRS and CDR2 is YFSETQ. The germline V and J ends were trimmed by 3 bases and 2 bases, with 7 bases remaining between them. The CDR3 has 13 residues. The CDR3 protein is CASSSTITDTQYF. The CDR3 DNA reads TGCGCCAGCAGCTCAACCATCACAGATACGCAGTATTTT.

The genes are TRBV7-9 and TRBJ1-4; no clear D. Germline CDR1 and CDR2: SEHNR and FQNEAQ (reference sequence). V lost 0 bases, J lost 5 bases, and 10 bases lay in between. The CDR3 is made up of 15 amino acids. Here the CDR3 DNA reads TGTGCCAGCAGCTTAGCGATAGGGTTGAATGAAAAACTGTTTTTT. It translates to CASSLAIGLNEKLFF. Full variable domain (outside the CDR3, taken from reference TRBV7-9 and TRBJ1-4): DTGVSQNPRHKITKRGQNVTFRCDPISEHNRLYWYRQTLGQGPEFLTYFQNEAQLEKSRLLSDRFSAERPKGSFSTLEIQRTEQGDSAMYLCASSLAIGLNEKLFFGSGTQLSVL.

The chain employs TRBV5-4 and TRBJ1-1; D is undetermined. The V gene lost 0 bases and the J gene lost 4 bases, with 10 bases spanning the gap. The germline V gene has CDR1 SGHNT and CDR2 YYREEE (reference sequence). This CDR3 is built from 14 residues. The CDR3 is CASSLEGSITEAFF. CDR3 in DNA: TGTGCCAGCAGCTTGGAGGGATCCATCACTGAAGCTTTCTTT.

The J gene is TRBJ2-2, the V gene TRBV7-9, with 10 bases fitting TRBD1. The germline V gene encodes CDR1 SEHNR and CDR2 FQNEAQ (reference sequence). V trimming: 5 bases; J trimming: 4 bases; junction bases outside the gene matches: 7. There are 16 residues in the CDR3. The CDR3 nucleotides are TGTGCCAGCAGCGATGGGCGGACAGGGGGCACCGGGGAGCTGTTTTTT. Its protein is CASSDGRTGGTGELFF.